The 29 T cell receptor delta chains below all came from one sample that was sequenced in a study of gamma-delta chains in newborns, infants, children. TCRdb fed the reads to CATT. This table has more than 3,000 delta-chain clones, about 10% appearing once. Material: blood. All receptors come from a child who was a newborn, infant or young child, either healthy, febrile or measles-vaccinated (not recorded which).

This clone has more than one count but fewer than ten. Given a far larger clone just one base away, this is likely a sequencing read error. The gene calls are TRDV2 and TRDJ2, with 7 nucleotides matching TRDD3. The CDR3 runs 15 residues. Looked up from germline, CDR1 is GEAIGNYY and CDR2 is EKD. DNA for the CDR3: TGTGCCTGTGACACCGGGGGATTCCCGGCAGCACGACTCTTCTTT. It codes for CACDTGGFPAARLFF.

This clone is deemed medium-sized. The chain recombines TRDV2 with TRDJ2, with 8 bases fitting TRDD3. Germline lookup yields CDR1 GEAIGNYY and CDR2 EKD. The CDR3 length is 15 residues. The trim removed 3 bases at V and 6 bases at J, leaving 8 bases unmatched. CDR3 protein: CACDLLGGLPAQLFF. The CDR3 DNA is TGTGCCTGTGACCTACTGGGGGGTCTCCCAGCACAACTCTTCTTT.

For this clone: This could be a read error, since a much larger clone is one nucleotide away. CDR3 sequence (DNA): TGTGCCTGTGACAAAGTACTGGGGGAGAGCTCCTGGGGCACCCGACAGATGTTTTTC. The encoded protein is CACDKVLGESSWGTRQMFF. The chain couples TRDV2 to TRDJ3, with TRDD3 matching 9 bases. Per germline, CDR1 GEAIGNYY and CDR2 EKD. CDR3 size: 19 residues.

This clone rates as large. V and J are TRDV2 and TRDJ2; 11 bases fit TRDD3. The CDR3 extends over 15 amino acids. From germline, CDR1 is GEAIGNYY and CDR2 EKD. After removal of 2 bases from V and 4 bases from J, the junction contained 2 bases not matched to a gene. The CDR3 sequence: CACDKLGDRTAQLFF. As DNA, the CDR3 is TGTGCCTGTGACAAACTGGGGGATAGGACAGCACAACTCTTCTTT.

As to this clone: The same CDR3 arises from other DNA sequences in this sample as well. The chain recombines TRDV2 with TRDJ3, with 7 nucleotides matching TRDD3. The trim removed 0 bases at V and 0 bases at J, leaving 13 bases unmatched. CDR1 and CDR2 from the germline V gene are GEAIGNYY and EKD. The CDR3 runs 21 residues. Here the CDR3 reads CACDTLRTGGWSSWDTRQMFF. The DNA of the CDR3 is TGTGCCTGTGACACCCTCCGTACAGGGGGATGGAGCTCCTGGGACACCCGACAGATGTTTTTC.

For this clone: The protein recorded in TCRdb matches a much larger clone and deviates from this DNA's translation at residue 3, suggesting a read error; the protein here is obtained by translating the DNA. The chain joins TRDV2 to TRDJ1; TRDD3 matches at 8 bases. Trimming took 9 bases from V and 0 from J; bases not matched to a gene: 5. Germline lookup yields CDR1 GEAIGNYY and CDR2 EKD. The length of the CDR3 is 13 residues. The CDR3 here is CARVGGYTDKLIF. In nucleotides, the CDR3 is TGTGCCCGTGTTGGGGGATACACCGATAAACTCATCTTT.

This clone was seen a handful of times. The gene calls are TRDV2 and TRDJ3; 11 bases agree with TRDD3. V gave up 3 bases and J gave up 0 bases; unmatched junction bases: 9. In germline, CDR1 is GEAIGNYY, CDR2 EKD. The CDR3 is made up of 20 amino acids. The CDR3 DNA reads as TGTGCCTGTGACTCCTACTGGGGGATAGGTAGCTCCTGGGACACCCGACAGATGTTTTTC. This codes for CACDSYWGIGSSWDTRQMFF.

This clone was seen a few times. This may stem from a read error, because a much larger clone lies one nucleotide away. V is TRDV2 and J is TRDJ3; D is perhaps TRDD3 (5 bases). The V end lost 0 bases, the J end lost 0 bases, and 14 bases lay between the germline ends. This CDR3 spans 19 amino acids. Looked up from germline, CDR1 is GEAIGNYY and CDR2 is EKD. The DNA of the CDR3 is TGTGCCTGTGACACCGCCCCGGGGACCAGCTCCTGGGACACCCGACAGATGTTTTTC. Encoded protein: CACDTAPGTSSWDTRQMFF.

The sample holds a few counts of this clone. The protein in TCRdb stems from a much larger clone and differs at residue 13 from this DNA's translation, likely a read error; here the protein is translated from the DNA. The chain's CDR3 is CACDILGDTLTARLFF. The CDR3 DNA follows: TGTGCCTGTGACATACTGGGGGATACTTTGACAGCACGACTCTTCTTT. The chain combines TRDV2 with TRDJ2; 12 positions agree with TRDD3. This CDR3 spans 16 amino acids. Germline V gene data show CDR1 as GEAIGNYY and CDR2 as EKD.

This clone was seen only a few times. V is TRDV1 and J is TRDJ2; D unclear. This CDR3 is 13 amino acids long. Trimming cost V 4 bases and J 5 bases, with 8 bases left between them. Germline CDR1 is TSWWSYY and CDR2 is QGS. CDR3 in amino acids: CALGAFLTAQLFF. The CDR3 nucleotides read TGTGCTCTTGGGGCATTTCTCACAGCACAACTCTTCTTT.

Only a few counts were recorded for this clone. This may be a read error: a much more frequent sequence differs by one nucleotide. The CDR3 here is CACYTWGIRAAQLFF. The CDR3 nucleotides read TGTGCCTGTTACACCTGGGGGATACGGGCCGCACAACTCTTCTTT. The chain links TRDV2 to TRDJ2; 12 positions match TRDD3. Germline CDR1 and CDR2: GEAIGNYY and EKD. This CDR3 has 15 amino acids.

This clone is medium-sized. A much more abundant neighbour one base away suggests this may be a read error. The chain uses TRDV2 and TRDJ2, with D perhaps TRDD3 (6 bases). The CDR3 is made up of 14 amino acids. V gave up 0 bases and J gave up 2 bases, with 6 bases separating them. Looked up from germline, CDR1 is GEAIGNYY and CDR2 is EKD. The CDR3 DNA reads as TGTGCCTGTGACACCTGGGGGTTGACAGCACAACTCTTCTTT. This gives the protein CACDTWGLTAQLFF.

This clone rates as medium-sized. J is TRDJ3 and V is TRDV2; D might be TRDD3 (5 bases). This CDR3 is built from 18 residues. Germline CDR1 reads GEAIGNYY; CDR2 reads EKD. Trimming shortened V by 0 bases and J by 2 bases, and 13 bases separated the two germline ends. Written as DNA, the CDR3 is TGTGCCTGTGACACCGGACGGGATCCCACCTGGGACACCCGACAGATGTTTTTC. It codes for CACDTGRDPTWDTRQMFF.

The J gene is TRDJ2; the V gene was not called. The CDR3 is 15 residues long. Written as DNA, the CDR3 is TGTGCCTGTGCCCCCCTGCCCCCGCCGACCTCACACCTCTTCTTT. Its translation: CACAPLPPPTSHLFF.

As regards this clone: A read error may account for a junction end that differs from germline. This rearrangement joins TRDV2 to TRDJ2; no clear D gene. Assignment of the J gene here rests on matching the DNA to germline, because TCRdb gives none. The germline V gene has CDR1 GEAIGNYY and CDR2 EKD. The CDR3 contains 15 residues. The CDR3 bases are TGTGCCTGTGAGGGAAGGGAGGAGTTGACAACACAACTCTTCTTT. Translated, it gives CACEGREELTTQLFF.

Relative to its sample, this clone is medium-sized. The chain is built from TRDV2 and TRDJ2; 11 nucleotides agree with TRDD3. The CDR3 contains 17 residues. After removal of 0 bases from V and 1 base from J, the junction contained 3 bases not matched to a gene. CDR1 and CDR2 (germline): GEAIGNYY, EKD. The CDR3 region has the DNA TGTGCCTGTGACACCGTGGGGGATACGGGTTTGACAGCACAACTCTTCTTT. This gives the protein CACDTVGDTGLTAQLFF.

This clone has just a few counts. The chain couples TRDV2 to TRDJ3, with 10 nucleotides matching TRDD3. Germline V gene lookup returns CDR1 GEAIGNYY and CDR2 EKD. Trimming took 5 bases from V and 2 from J; bases not matched to a gene: 8. This CDR3 has 18 amino acids. CDR3 nucleotides: TGTGCCTGTGGCGTACTGGGGGATTTTACCTGGGACACCCGACAGATGTTTTTC. Its translation: CACGVLGDFTWDTRQMFF.

This rearrangement joins TRDV1 to TRDJ1, with D perhaps TRDD3 (6 bases). The CDR3 totals 20 residues. V was clipped by 4 bases and J by 3 bases, with 30 bases between them. In germline, CDR1 is TSWWSYY, CDR2 QGS. The CDR3 DNA is TGTGCTCTTGGGGCTCCCCTCCCTTTTGGGGGGGCTCCACGGTCCGATAAACTCATCTTT. Protein product: CALGAPLPFGGAPRSDKLIF.

To note about this clone: This clone may be a read error of a much larger clone one base away. Other DNA sequences from this sample encode an identical CDR3 as well. V gene TRDV2 combines with J gene TRDJ3, with 7 bases identical to TRDD3. Germline lookup yields CDR1 GEAIGNYY and CDR2 EKD. The CDR3 consists of 17 residues. CDR3 bases: TGTGCCTGTGACCATACTGGGGACTCCTGGGACACCCGACAGATGTTTTTT. Encoded protein: CACDHTGDSWDTRQMFF.

A note on this clone: Other DNA sequences within the sample encode an identical CDR3. V and J are TRDV2 and TRDJ1, with 7 positions matching TRDD3. After removal of 2 bases from V and 5 bases from J, the junction contained 10 bases not matched to a gene. The CDR3 is 15 residues long. The germline V gene encodes CDR1 GEAIGNYY and CDR2 EKD. The CDR3 coding sequence is TGTGCCTGTGACATACTGGGGATCGAAACAGATAAACTCATCTTT. This codes for CACDILGIETDKLIF.

This clone counts as medium-sized. The chain combines TRDV3 with TRDJ1, with 8 nucleotides matching TRDD3. CDR1 is TVYSNPD, CDR2 GDNSRS, per germline (reference sequence). The V segment lost 4 bases and the J segment 2 bases; nucleotides outside the gene matches: 15. The CDR3 has 16 amino acids. CDR3 sequence: CASTVLGVSTTDKLIF. The CDR3 bases are TGTGCCTCTACGGTACTGGGGGTCTCTACTACCGATAAACTCATCTTT.

A remark on this clone: A far larger clone is just one base off, so this is likely a read error. The J gene is TRDJ2, the V gene TRDV2; TRDD3 agrees at 10 bases. The J gene, missing from TCRdb, was assigned here through DNA to germline matching. This CDR3 region has 20 residues. Unmatched junction bases numbered 14, after V lost 1 base and J lost 1 base. The germline V gene has CDR1 GEAIGNYY and CDR2 EKD. The CDR3 DNA reads TGTGCCTGTGACACGTGGCGGGGTTTGGGGGATACCAGTTTGACAGCACAACTCTTCTTT. Its protein is CACDTWRGLGDTSLTAQLFF.

There are a few counts of this clone. A far larger clone is a single base away, which makes a read error likely. The genes are TRDV2 and TRDJ3; the match to TRDD3 covers 13 bases. Germline-derived CDR1 and CDR2 are GEAIGNYY and EKD. This CDR3 is built from 19 residues. Written as DNA, the CDR3 is TGTGCCTGTGACATACTGGGGGATACGAGCTCCTGTGACACCCGACAGATGTTTTTC. Its translation: CACDILGDTSSCDTRQMFF.

By share, this clone ranks as medium-sized. CDR3: CACDTGVLYTDKLIF. In DNA form, the CDR3 reads TGTGCCTGTGACACCGGTGTCCTGTACACCGATAAACTCATCTTT. V usage is TRDV2 and J usage is TRDJ1; D not certain. The germline V and J ends were trimmed by 0 bases and 0 bases, with 10 bases remaining between them. CDR1 and CDR2 (germline): GEAIGNYY, EKD. This CDR3 has 15 amino acids.

The chain employs TRDV2 and TRDJ3; 10 bases align to TRDD3. Germline V gives CDR1 GEAIGNYY, CDR2 EKD. Trimming at V came to 1 base and at J to 9 bases, leaving 2 bases not matched to a gene. This CDR3 contains 15 residues. DNA for the CDR3: TGTGCCTGTGACACTGGGGGATACCTCACCCGACAGATGTTTTTC. This gives the protein CACDTGGYLTRQMFF.

This clone ranks as medium-sized (0.01 to 0.1%). The V and J genes are TRDV1 and TRDJ2, with D tentatively TRDD3 (6 bases). V dropped 0 bases and J dropped 0 bases, with 17 bases sitting between them. CDR1 and CDR2 (germline): TSWWSYY, QGS. The CDR3 extends over 19 amino acids. CDR3 sequence reads: CALGELDGIAYTLTAQLFF. The DNA of the CDR3 is TGTGCTCTTGGGGAACTAGACGGGATAGCCTATACTTTGACAGCACAACTCTTCTTT.

The sample holds a few counts of this clone. This may stem from a read error, because a much larger clone lies one nucleotide away. V usage is TRDV2 and J usage is TRDJ3, with TRDD3 identical over 8 bases. CDR1 is GEAIGNYY, CDR2 EKD, per germline. The CDR3 extends over 19 amino acids. CDR3 sequence reads: CACDTVLGGSSWVTRQMFF. The CDR3 coding sequence is TGTGCCTGTGACACCGTACTGGGGGGGAGCTCCTGGGTCACCCGACAGATGTTTTTC.

Points on this clone: This likely stems from a read error, as it lies one base from a far larger clone. The J gene is TRDJ3; the V gene was not called; the table's D call TRDD3 went unverified against the DNA. The CDR3 sequence is 19 residues long. CDR3 amino acids: CACDTLGHIGSWDTRQMFF. In DNA form, the CDR3 reads TGTGCCTGTGACACCTTGGGCCACATCGGGTCCTGGGACACCCGACAGATGTTTTTC.

This clone was counted a few times. The chain joins TRDV2 to TRDJ3; possible D gene TRDD3, 6 bases. The J gene, missing from TCRdb, was assigned here through DNA to germline matching. Deletions cut 0 bases from V and 4 bases from J, with 15 bases between. Germline lookup yields CDR1 GEAIGNYY and CDR2 EKD. This CDR3 has 18 residues. The CDR3: CACDTGGGRPWDTRQMFF. In DNA, the CDR3 is TGTGCCTGTGACACCGGGGGGGGGAGACCGTGGGACACCCGACAGATGTTTTTC.